The 14 T cell receptor beta chains listed next were all sequenced from one sample in a study of T cell clonotyping in hematopoietic cell transplantation. Time point of the sample: recipient sample about 28 days before transplant, after cytoreduction. The table came from immunoSEQ multiplex PCR; TCRdb's copy has only in-frame clones and leaves some out. This table has about 41,000 clones, less than 85% appearing once. The sample here was peripheral blood mononuclear cells, taken before stem cell transplant. The receptors here all came from a man aged 55-75 years with acute myeloid leukemia. Some clones in this sample may be carry-over from other donors' samples.

The V call is TRBV27, the J call TRBJ2-7; D unresolved. Deletions cut 7 bases from V and 3 bases from J, with 16 bases between. Germline V lookup: CDR1 MNHEY, CDR2 SMNVEV (reference sequence). The CDR3 runs 14 residues. The CDR3 bases are TGTGCCAGCACAGCCCTGCCACAAGTCTACGAGCAGTACTTC. Its translation is CASTALPQVYEQYF.

This clone was detected a few times. This chain joins TRBV7-9 and TRBJ2-7; D unclear. This CDR3 is built from 12 residues. The V end lost 1 base, the J end lost 7 bases, and 8 bases lay between the germline ends. Germline assignment: CDR1 SEHNR and CDR2 FQNEAQ (reference sequence). The CDR3 here is CASSLGTGEQYF. In DNA, the CDR3 is TGTGCCAGCAGCTTAGGAACCGGGGAGCAGTACTTC.

The genes are TRBV7-2 and TRBJ1-1; D is unclear. Germline values: CDR1 SGHTA, CDR2 FQGNSA. The CDR3 sequence is 13 residues long. Trimming removed 2 bases from V and 8 bases from J, with 12 bases in between. The DNA for the CDR3 is TGTGCCAGCAGCTTACGAGTGGAGCGGGAAGCTTTCTTT. It encodes CASSLRVEREAFF.

This clone is labeled as medium-sized (0.01 to 0.1%). The chain joins TRBV4-3 to TRBJ2-3; D gene unclear. This CDR3 has 15 residues. The germline V and J ends were trimmed by 0 bases and 0 bases, with 7 bases remaining between them. The V gene's germline CDR1 is LGHNA and CDR2 YSLEER. This CDR3 reads CASSQEWPSTDTQYF. The CDR3 coding sequence is TGCGCCAGCAGCCAAGAATGGCCGAGCACAGATACGCAGTATTTT.

The CDR3 region has the DNA TGTGCCAGCAGCGACTCAACAGGGCCCAATAAGGAGTATTTT. Its translation: CASSDSTGPNKEYF. The chain has TRBV6-1 and TRBJ2-3; possible D gene TRBD1, 6 bases. Trimming shortened V by 6 bases and J by 13 bases, and 23 bases separated the two germline ends. The V gene's germline CDR1 is MNHNS and CDR2 SASEGT. The CDR3 spans 14 residues.

This clone was found a few times. CDR3 in amino acids: CASSTLAAPATGELFF. As DNA, the CDR3 is TGTGCCAGCAGTACTTTAGCGGCCCCGGCCACCGGGGAGCTGTTTTTT. The V gene is TRBV28, the J gene TRBJ2-2; a weak D match, TRBD2 (6 bases). Trimming left V 5 bases short and J 4 bases short, with 17 bases between. The CDR3 has 16 residues. Germline lookup yields CDR1 MDHEN and CDR2 SYDVKM.

The rearrangement links TRBV28 to TRBJ1-2; 7 bases agree with TRBD1. Germline assignment: CDR1 MDHEN and CDR2 SYDVKM. The CDR3 extends over 13 amino acids. V trimming: 7 bases; J trimming: 6 bases; junction bases outside the gene matches: 8. The CDR3, as DNA: TGTGCCAGCACTCCAGACAGGGCCAATGGCTACACCTTC. As protein: CASTPDRANGYTF.

This chain links TRBV28 with TRBJ1-6; 10 bases line up with TRBD1. This CDR3 has 15 residues. Germline-derived CDR1 and CDR2 are MDHEN and SYDVKM. After removal of 5 bases from V and 9 bases from J, the junction contained 7 bases not matched to a gene. The CDR3 loop is CASSTPTGGPSPLHF. CDR3 bases: TGTGCCAGCAGTACCCCGACAGGGGGCCCTTCACCCCTCCACTTT.

This clone was detected a few times. The rearrangement uses TRBV19 and TRBJ2-2; D remains ambiguous. The germline V gene encodes CDR1 LNHDA and CDR2 SQIVND (reference sequence). CDR3 length: 15 residues. V was cut by 3 bases and J by 4 bases, with 12 bases left in between. As DNA, the CDR3 is TGTGCCAGTAGTATTAGTCTGGCCCTCACCGGGGAGCTGTTTTTT. Encoded protein: CASSISLALTGELFF.

V and J are TRBV7-3 and TRBJ2-1; D possibly corresponds to TRBD1 (6 bases). V was clipped by 3 bases and J by 2 bases, with 8 bases between them. CDR1 is SGHTA, CDR2 FQGTGA, per germline. This CDR3 region has 14 residues. The CDR3 region is CASSLQGTYNEQFF. For the CDR3, the DNA is TGTGCCAGCAGCTTGCAGGGGACCTACAATGAGCAGTTCTTC.

The rearrangement uses TRBV5-1 and TRBJ2-7; TRBD1 matches at 9 bases. The CDR3 sequence is 16 residues long. Germline loops: CDR1 SGHRS, CDR2 YFSETQ. Trimming took 4 bases from V and 6 from J; bases not matched to a gene: 14. The CDR3 nucleotides read TGCGCCAGCAGCCAATCTTGGGGACAGGGCTTTTCCGAGCAGTACTTC. It yields the protein CASSQSWGQGFSEQYF.

The chain uses TRBV19 and TRBJ2-2, with D perhaps TRBD1 (6 bases). Looked up from germline, CDR1 is LNHDA and CDR2 is SQIVND (reference sequence). The V end lost 2 bases, the J end lost 5 bases, and 15 bases lay between the germline ends. The CDR3 has 16 amino acids. CDR3 bases: TGTGCCAGTAGTATATTTTCGGCAGGGGCAACCGGGGAGCTGTTTTTT. This translates into CASSIFSAGATGELFF.

This sequence joins TRBV19 and TRBJ2-5; D is ambiguous. Germline V CDR1 and CDR2: LNHDA, SQIVND (reference sequence). The CDR3 runs to 11 residues. V was clipped by 6 bases and J by 4 bases, with 6 bases between them. CDR3 sequence: CASRLGETQYF. CDR3 sequence (DNA): TGTGCCAGTAGGCTCGGAGAGACCCAGTACTTC.

The chain carries TRBV30 and TRBJ2-6, with no clear D. Germline V CDR1 and CDR2: GTSNPN, SVGIG (reference sequence). V lost 3 bases and J 0 bases, leaving 6 bases between the germline ends. The CDR3 spans 14 residues. This chain's CDR3 is CAWRRISGANVLTF. The CDR3 region has the DNA TGTGCCTGGAGGAGGATCTCTGGGGCCAACGTCCTGACTTTC.